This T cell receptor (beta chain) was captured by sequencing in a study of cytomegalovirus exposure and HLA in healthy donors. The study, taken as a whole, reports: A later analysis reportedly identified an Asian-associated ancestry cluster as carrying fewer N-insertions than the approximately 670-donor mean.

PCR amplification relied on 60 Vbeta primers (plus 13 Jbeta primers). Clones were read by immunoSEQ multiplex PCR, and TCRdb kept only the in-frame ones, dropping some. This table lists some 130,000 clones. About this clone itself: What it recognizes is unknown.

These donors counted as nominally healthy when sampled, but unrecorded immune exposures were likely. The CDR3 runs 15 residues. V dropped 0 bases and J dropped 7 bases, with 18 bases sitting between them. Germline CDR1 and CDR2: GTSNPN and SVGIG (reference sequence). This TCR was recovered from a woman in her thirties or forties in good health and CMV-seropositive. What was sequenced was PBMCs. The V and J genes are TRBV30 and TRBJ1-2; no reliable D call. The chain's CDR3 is CAWSVMPSLSRGYTF. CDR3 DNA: TGTGCCTGGAGTGTAATGCCTTCTCTTAGTCGTGGCTACACCTTC.